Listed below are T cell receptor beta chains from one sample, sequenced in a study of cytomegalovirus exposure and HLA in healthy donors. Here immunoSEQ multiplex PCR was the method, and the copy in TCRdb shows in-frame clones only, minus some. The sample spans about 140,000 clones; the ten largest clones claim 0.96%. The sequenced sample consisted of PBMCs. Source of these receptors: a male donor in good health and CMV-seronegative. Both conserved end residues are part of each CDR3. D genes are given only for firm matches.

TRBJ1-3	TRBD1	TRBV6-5	TGTGCCAGCAGTACTGGGACAGGGTCTGGAAACACCATATATTTT	CASSTGTGSGNTIYF
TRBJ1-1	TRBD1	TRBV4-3	TGCGCCAGCAGCCAAGATGCAGGGGGCTACACTGAAGCTTTCTTT	CASSQDAGGYTEAFF
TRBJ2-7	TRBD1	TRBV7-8	TGTGCCAGCAGCCTGACAGGGGGCTCCTACGAGCAGTACTTC	CASSLTGGSYEQYF
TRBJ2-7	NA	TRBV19	TGTGCCAGTAGTATTGCGAATAGCGAGCAGTACTTC	CASSIANSEQYF
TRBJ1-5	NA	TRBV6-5	TGTGTCAGCACTTCAGATAGCAATCAGCCCCAGCATTTT	CVSTSDSNQPQHF
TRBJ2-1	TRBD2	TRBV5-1	TGCGCCAGCAGCTTGGGGGAGGGCCCGGTGCAGTTCTTC	CASSLGEGPVQFF
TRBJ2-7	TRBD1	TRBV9	TGTGCCAGCAGCGTAGGGACAGGAACTTACGAGCAGTACTTC	CASSVGTGTYEQYF
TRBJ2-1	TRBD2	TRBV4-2	TGTGCCAGCAGCCAGGGAAGCGGGGGGGCCGGGGGTGAGCAGTTCTTC	CASSQGSGGAGGEQFF
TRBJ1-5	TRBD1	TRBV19	TGTGCCAGTACAGGGGGCGCGGCTCTCGGGGGTCAGCCCCAGCATTTT	CASTGGAALGGQPQHF
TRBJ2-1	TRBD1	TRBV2	TGTAGTCTCAGGGGGCTTGAGCAGTTCTTC	CSLRGLEQFF
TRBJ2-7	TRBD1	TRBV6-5	TGTGCCAGCAGTTGGGGACAGGGGGCCTACGAGCAGTACTTC	CASSWGQGAYEQYF
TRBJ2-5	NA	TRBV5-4	TGTGCCAGCAGCTTGCCCGGGATAGCGTCCGTGGGGACCCAGTACTTC	CASSLPGIASVGTQYF
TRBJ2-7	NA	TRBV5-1	TGCGCCAGCAGCTGGCCGGGACTCTCGACCGAGCAGTACTTC	CASSWPGLSTEQYF
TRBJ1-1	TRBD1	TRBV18	TGTGCCAGCTCGCCGAACCAGGGACAGACTATGAACACTGAAGCTTTCTTT	CASSPNQGQTMNTEAFF
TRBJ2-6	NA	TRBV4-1	TGCGCCAGCAGCCAAGACCGTGGGGCCAACGTCCTGACTTTC	CASSQDRGANVLTF
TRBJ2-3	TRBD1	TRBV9	TGTGCCAGCAGCGTAGAGGGACAGGGATCGGGGGTGAGACCCACAGATACGCAGTATTTT	CASSVEGQGSGVRPTDTQYF
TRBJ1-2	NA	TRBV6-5	TGTGCCAGCAGTTCCCCCCAGGGCAACTATGGCTACACCTTC	CASSSPQGNYGYTF
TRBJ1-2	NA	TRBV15	TGTGCCACCAGCAGAGATCGAACAGGAGCAGGGCACTATGGCTACACCTTC	CATSRDRTGAGHYGYTF
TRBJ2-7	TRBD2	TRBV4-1	TGCGCCAGCAGCCAAGACGAGGTAGCGGGAGTTCCGAGTGAGCAGTACTTC	CASSQDEVAGVPSEQYF
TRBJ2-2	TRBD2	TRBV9	TGTGCCAGCAGCCCCTCCGGGGGGTACACCGGGGAGCTGTTTTTT	CASSPSGGYTGELFF
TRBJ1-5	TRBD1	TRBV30	TGTGCCTGGAGCGGACAGGGGATACCGCCCCAGCATTTT	CAWSGQGIPPQHF
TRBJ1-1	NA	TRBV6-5	TGTGCCAGCAGCTTCGGAACGGGTATGGCTTTCTTT	CASSFGTGMAFF
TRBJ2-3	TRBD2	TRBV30	TGTGCCGCCGTATCTACGGGGGGGGGCACAGATACGCAGTATTTT	CAAVSTGGGTDTQYF
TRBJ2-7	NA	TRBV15	TGTGCCACCAGCATTGGGAACAGGGCTAACGAGCAGTACTTC	CATSIGNRANEQYF
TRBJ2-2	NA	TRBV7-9	TGTGCCAGCAGCTCCAGAGGAGGGCTCCCCGGGGAGCTGTTTTTT	CASSSRGGLPGELFF
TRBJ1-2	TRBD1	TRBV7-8	TGTGCCAGCAGCGAGACAGGGAGGTGGGATGGCTACACCTTC	CASSETGRWDGYTF
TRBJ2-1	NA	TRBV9	TGTGCCAGCAGCGTAGGGCAGGGATCCTACAATGAGCAGTTCTTC	CASSVGQGSYNEQFF
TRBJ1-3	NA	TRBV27	TGTGCCAGCAGGGAGGGGGGGAAAGCTGGAAACACCATATATTTT	CASREGGKAGNTIYF
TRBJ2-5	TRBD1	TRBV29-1	TGCAGCATTGACTATACGGGACAGGACCAAGAGACCCAGTACTTC	CSIDYTGQDQETQYF
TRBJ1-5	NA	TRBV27	TGTGCCAGCAGTCTTACCGGGACAAACATTCAGCCCCAGCATTTT	CASSLTGTNIQPQHF
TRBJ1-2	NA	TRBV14	TGTGCCAGCAGCCAAGAGGGCAGGTTCCTGGATGGCTACACCTTC	CASSQEGRFLDGYTF
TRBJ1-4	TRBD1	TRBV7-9	TGTGCCAGCAGCCTCCTAGGACAGGGGAATAATGAAAAACTGTTTTTT	CASSLLGQGNNEKLFF
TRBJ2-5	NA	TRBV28	TGTGCCAGCAGACTAGCAGGTCGTCGAGAGACCCAGTACTTC	CASRLAGRRETQYF
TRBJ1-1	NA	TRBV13	TGTGCCAGCAGCTTTTATTTGGGGCGTCCTGAAGCTTTCTTT	CASSFYLGRPEAFF
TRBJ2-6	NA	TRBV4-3	TGCGCCAGCAGCCAAGAGGGGCACTCTGGGGCCAACGTCCTGACTTTC	CASSQEGHSGANVLTF
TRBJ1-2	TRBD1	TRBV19	TGTGCCAGTACCACACAGGGGGCTCCCTTTGGGTATGGCTACACCTTC	CASTTQGAPFGYGYTF
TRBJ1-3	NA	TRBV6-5	TGTGCCAGCAGTTCGAAGAGCTCTGGAAACACCATATATTTT	CASSSKSSGNTIYF
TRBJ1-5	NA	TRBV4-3	TGCGCCAGCAGCCGGCGGTTAACTCAGCCCCAGCATTTT	CASSRRLTQPQHF
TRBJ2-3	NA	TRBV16	TGTGCCAGCAGCCAATCCCCAGGGACAGATACGCAGTATTTT	CASSQSPGTDTQYF
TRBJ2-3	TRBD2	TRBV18	TGTGCCAGCTCATCATTCCCAGCGACTAGCGGCGGCACAGATACGCAGTATTTT	CASSSFPATSGGTDTQYF
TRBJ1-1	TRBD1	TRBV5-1	TGCGCCAGCAGGCGACAGGGGTTGGACACTGAAGCTTTCTTT	CASRRQGLDTEAFF
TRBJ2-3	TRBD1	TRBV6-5	TGTGCCAGCAGTTATGGGACAGGGTGGACAGATACGCAGTATTTT	CASSYGTGWTDTQYF
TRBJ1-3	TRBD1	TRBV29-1	TGCAGCGTTGGTGTAGGGGGCTATAGCTCTGGAAACACCATATATTTT	CSVGVGGYSSGNTIYF
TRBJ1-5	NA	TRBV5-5	TGTGCCAGCAGCTTGGCGGGGAATAGCAATCAGCCCCAGCATTTT	CASSLAGNSNQPQHF
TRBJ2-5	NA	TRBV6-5	TGTGCCAGCAGTTACACCACTAACCAAGAGACCCAGTACTTC	CASSYTTNQETQYF
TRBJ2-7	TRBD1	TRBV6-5	TGTGCCAGCAGTAACCCCAGGGGGCAGAGCGAGCAGTACTTC	CASSNPRGQSEQYF
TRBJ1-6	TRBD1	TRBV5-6	TGTGCCAGCAGCTTGTCGGGGGGACAGGGAAATTCACCCCTCCACTTT	CASSLSGGQGNSPLHF
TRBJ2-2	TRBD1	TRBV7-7	TGTGCCAGCAGCTTAGAGGGGGACAGGGGGCTCGGCACCGGGGAGCTGTTTTTT	CASSLEGDRGLGTGELFF
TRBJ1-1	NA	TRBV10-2	TGCGCCAGCAGACTGGACACCCGTCTTAACACTGAAGCTTTCTTT	CASRLDTRLNTEAFF
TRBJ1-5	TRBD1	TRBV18	TGTGCCAGCTCGCTCCAGGGGGCCGGTAGCAATCAGCCCCAGCATTTT	CASSLQGAGSNQPQHF
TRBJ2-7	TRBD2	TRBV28	TGTGCCAGCGCCCTAAGCGGGAGCTCCTACGAGCAGTACTTC	CASALSGSSYEQYF
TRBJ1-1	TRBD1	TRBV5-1	TGCGCCAGCAGTCTTCCCACAGGGGGGAACACTGAAGCTTTCTTT	CASSLPTGGNTEAFF
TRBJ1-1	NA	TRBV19	TGTGCCAGTAAAGACAGATGGACTGAAGCTTTCTTT	CASKDRWTEAFF
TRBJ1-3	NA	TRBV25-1	TGTGCCAGCAGTGAATATAGGCAGGGTATGGCCATATATTTT	CASSEYRQGMAIYF
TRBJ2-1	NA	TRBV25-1	TGTGCCAGCAGTGTACTGGGACTGGACCATGAGCAGTTCTTC	CASSVLGLDHEQFF
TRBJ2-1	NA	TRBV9	TGTGCCAGCAGCGTAGCGGGGGAACACAACAATGAGCAGTTCTTC	CASSVAGEHNNEQFF
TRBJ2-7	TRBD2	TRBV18	TGTGCCAGCTCACCCCCGGGAGGTGGGGAGGCCTACGAGCAGTACTTC	CASSPPGGGEAYEQYF
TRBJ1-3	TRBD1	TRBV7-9	TGTGCCAGCAGCTCCCAGGGGGCAGGTGGAAACACCATATATTTT	CASSSQGAGGNTIYF
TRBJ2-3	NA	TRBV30	TGTGCCTGGAGGTTCGCGAGAGCAGATACGCAGTATTTT	CAWRFARADTQYF
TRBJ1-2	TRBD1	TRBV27	TGTGCCAGCAGTTTATTGGGGACAGATCAGTTTAACTATGGCTACACCTTC	CASSLLGTDQFNYGYTF